The clone carrying this T cell receptor beta chain was seen once. Its cognate antigen is unknown. Germline and junction disagree at one end, which may indicate a read error. This record comes from a study of molecular identifiers for immune sequencing clone quantification. Turning to the study itself: In replicates, RNA from 20,000 or 100,000 naive CD8 cells was split five ways, four sequenced. Findings of the study overall: A single cell's spiked Jurkat TCR RNA was reportedly detectable among 900,000 to 1,000,000 naive cells.

Previously reported methods and listed TCR primers produced the bulk TCR libraries. Each CDR3 protein gets one entry after TCRdb re-called the PCR reads with MiXCR. The sample has 85,000 to 95,000 distinct CDR3 sequences, over 15% seen once. The receptor was isolated from a human donor in good health. Some libraries in this study had Jurkat cell RNA spiked in. The specimen sequenced was naive CD8+ T cells from blood, with Jurkat cell RNA spiked in. This sample's subset: FACS-sorted CD8+CD4-CCR7+CD45RA+ naive T cells.

The CDR3, as DNA: TGTGCCATCAGTGAGACCGAGGGGCGGGGGGCCTACAGTGAGCAGTTCTTC. It specifies CAISETEGRGAYSEQFF. This chain links TRBV10-3 with TRBJ2-1; TRBD2 matches 8 bases. CDR3 size: 17 residues. The germline CDR1 and CDR2 sequences are ENHRY and SYGVKD.